This T cell receptor (beta chain) was sequenced during a study of Ad26.COV2.S vaccination and SARS-CoV-2 variants. Some clones are missing from TCRdb's copy, which holds only in-frame ones; the method was immunoSEQ multiplex PCR. The table lists about 400,000 clones, approximately 89% of them singletons. Between the trimmed V and J ends, which lost 5 bases and 9 bases, there was a span of 20 bases. Germline values: CDR1 MRHNA, CDR2 SNTAGT. This CDR3 has 15 residues. Treatment defined: about 20 received Ad26.COV2.S at low or high dose, single or two shots; roughly five received placebo; per-sample allocation not given. Collection of samples fell on day 63 after the first vaccine or placebo injection.

The sequence was obtained from a person aged 18-65 years who received the Ad26.COV2.S COVID-19 vaccine or a placebo. The genes are TRBV6-4 and TRBJ2-1, with a weak D call TRBD1 (6 bases). The source material was peripheral blood, sampled in a trial of Ad26.COV2.S vaccine versus placebo. CDR3 amino acids: CASSPEGVRGGEQFF. In nucleotides, the CDR3 is TGTGCCAGCAGTCCCGAAGGGGTCAGGGGCGGTGAGCAGTTCTTC.